This is a list of T cell receptor beta chains from one sample in a study of cytomegalovirus exposure and HLA in healthy donors. The assay was immunoSEQ multiplex PCR, and TCRdb's table has in-frame clones only and misses some. The sample carries some 160,000 clones, 68% recorded once. Sequenced input: PBMCs. The receptors shown here come from a man aged 55 to 70 in good health and CMV-seronegative. Each CDR3 is given with its conserved first and last residue. D genes are given only for firm matches. Clone size, where shown, is once, few, many, or a class for clones that have expanded.

J gene,V gene,clone size,D gene,CDR3 protein,CDR3 DNA
TRBJ2-3,TRBV19,.,.,CASRNRESTDTQYF,TGTGCCAGTAGGAACAGGGAAAGCACAGATACGCAGTATTTT
TRBJ2-7,TRBV7-9,few,TRBD1,CASSLRSGTASYEQYF,TGTGCCAGCAGCCTTCGCTCCGGGACAGCCTCCTACGAGCAGTACTTC
TRBJ2-6,TRBV30,once,.,CAWSVPGVGANVLTF,TGCGCCTGGAGTGTACCCGGGGTTGGGGCCAACGTCCTGACTTTC
TRBJ1-6,TRBV7-9,.,TRBD1,CASSTGQGDNSPLHF,TGTGCCAGCAGCACAGGACAGGGAGATAATTCACCCCTCCACTTT
TRBJ2-7,TRBV7-2,.,TRBD1,CASSRGPSDRGSEQYF,TGTGCCAGCAGCAGAGGGCCTTCGGACAGGGGGAGCGAGCAGTACTTC
TRBJ1-1,TRBV7-6,few,TRBD1,CASSLQGGNTEAFF,TGTGCCAGCAGCTTACAGGGGGGAAACACTGAAGCTTTCTTT
TRBJ2-7,TRBV27,.,.,CASSLSQGNQAYEQYF,TGTGCCAGCAGTTTATCACAGGGAAATCAAGCCTACGAGCAGTACTTC
TRBJ2-7,TRBV7-6,.,TRBD1,CASSHRQGTPDEQYF,TGTGCCAGCAGCCACCGACAGGGAACGCCGGACGAGCAGTACTTC
TRBJ2-2,TRBV4-2,few,TRBD2,CASSQEISGRLATGELFF,TGTGCCAGCAGCCAAGAAATCAGCGGGAGGTTGGCCACCGGGGAGCTGTTTTTT
TRBJ1-4,TRBV18,.,TRBD1,CASSDRTGLNEKLFF,TGTGCCAGCTCGGACAGGACAGGGCTAAATGAAAAACTGTTTTTT
TRBJ2-1,TRBV27,.,TRBD1,CASSLSRDREQFF,TGTGCCAGCAGCCTATCCCGGGACAGAGAGCAGTTCTTC
TRBJ2-1,TRBV7-9,.,TRBD2,CASSSRHLAGGTNEQFF,TGTGCCAGCAGCTCCAGACACCTAGCGGGAGGTACCAATGAGCAGTTCTTC
TRBJ2-5,TRBV11-3,.,.,CASSLEGEETQYF,TGTGCCAGCAGCTTAGAAGGGGAAGAGACCCAGTACTTC
TRBJ1-5,TRBV28,.,TRBD1,CASSLLTGGSQPQHF,TGTGCCAGCAGTCTCCTGACAGGGGGCAGTCAGCCCCAGCATTTT
TRBJ2-2,TRBV15,.,.,CATSRETGEGTGELFF,TGTGCCACCAGCAGAGAAACGGGAGAGGGAACCGGGGAGCTGTTTTTT
TRBJ2-1,TRBV4-2,.,TRBD2,CASSQPLAGGRTSYNEQFF,TGTGCCAGCAGCCAACCTCTAGCGGGTGGAAGGACCTCCTACAATGAGCAGTTCTTC
TRBJ2-4,TRBV18,.,TRBD1,CASSPRDRVAKNIQYF,TGTGCCAGCTCACCAAGGGACAGAGTAGCCAAAAACATTCAGTACTTC
TRBJ1-4,TRBV6-5,once,.,CASSSATNEKLFF,TGTGCCAGCAGTTCAGCAACTAATGAAAAACTGTTTTTT
TRBJ1-1,TRBV29-1,.,TRBD1,CSVGDRDEAFF,TGCAGCGTCGGGGACAGGGATGAAGCTTTCTTT
TRBJ2-7,TRBV5-1,.,TRBD1,CASSLRQGVNEQYF,TGCGCCAGCAGCTTGAGACAGGGGGTCAACGAGCAGTACTTC
TRBJ1-1,TRBV19,medium-sized,TRBD1,CASSYRTGGDTEAFF,TGTGCCAGTAGCTATAGAACAGGGGGCGACACTGAAGCTTTCTTT
TRBJ1-3,TRBV6-6,few,.,CASKMSSGNTIYF,TGTGCCAGCAAAATGAGCTCTGGAAACACCATATATTTT
TRBJ2-7,TRBV18,.,.,CASSPPVSGTYEQYF,TGTGCCAGCTCACCACCGGTTAGCGGTACCTACGAGCAGTACTTC
TRBJ2-2,TRBV5-1,.,.,CASSLELHNTGELFF,TGCGCCAGCAGCTTGGAGCTTCATAACACCGGGGAGCTGTTTTTT
TRBJ2-7,TRBV5-1,few,TRBD1,CASSGGTGRTYEQYF,TGCGCCAGCAGCGGAGGGACAGGGAGGACCTACGAGCAGTACTTC
TRBJ2-1,TRBV5-1,.,.,CASSLGGLGPYNEQFF,TGCGCCAGCAGCTTGGGAGGACTTGGACCTTACAATGAGCAGTTCTTC
TRBJ1-1,TRBV18,.,.,CASSPPGGGDAFF,TGTGCCAGCTCACCACCTGGAGGTGGCGATGCTTTCTTT
TRBJ2-1,TRBV29-1,.,TRBD1,CSVHNPGQVYNEQFF,TGCAGCGTTCACAACCCGGGACAGGTCTACAATGAGCAGTTCTTC